These T cell receptor beta chains were read from a single sample in a study of cytomegalovirus exposure and HLA in healthy donors. The assay was immunoSEQ multiplex PCR, and TCRdb's table has in-frame clones only and misses some. This sample has 150,000 to 200,000 clones, with around three quarters found just once. The sequenced sample consisted of PBMCs. The receptors originated from a woman between 25 and 40 years old in good health and CMV-seropositive. The CDR3 runs from the conserved cysteine through the conserved F or W. D genes are given only for firm matches. Some rows mark clone size as missing; the rest say once, few, many or name a class of expanded clone.

TRBV5-1,few,TRBJ2-1,TRBD1,CASSMTGTGGKQFF,TGCGCCAGCAGCATGACCGGGACAGGGGGTAAGCAGTTCTTC
TRBV6-6,.,TRBJ1-3,.,CASSIAGNTIYF,TGTGCCAGCAGTATAGCTGGAAACACCATATATTTT
TRBV4-1,.,TRBJ2-7,.,CASSQTLGGGRWEQYF,TGCGCCAGCAGCCAGACCCTCGGAGGTGGTCGGTGGGAGCAGTACTTC
TRBV7-9,.,TRBJ2-7,TRBD1,CASSQLDRGYEQYF,TGTGCCAGCAGCCAATTGGACAGGGGCTACGAGCAGTACTTC
TRBV28,.,TRBJ1-4,TRBD1,CASRNDRGPQEKLFF,TGTGCCAGCAGAAACGACAGGGGGCCGCAAGAAAAACTGTTTTTT
TRBV2,.,TRBJ1-5,TRBD1,CASSVGDRDQPQHF,TGTGCCAGCAGTGTTGGGGACAGAGATCAGCCCCAGCATTTT
TRBV9,.,TRBJ1-2,.,CASSRGGRDYGYTF,TGTGCCAGCAGCCGCGGGGGGAGGGACTATGGCTACACCTTC
TRBV6-4,.,TRBJ1-2,TRBD1,CATQQDRESYGYTF,TGTGCCACCCAGCAGGACAGGGAATCTTATGGCTACACCTTC
TRBV7-2,.,TRBJ1-3,TRBD1,CASSRRPGQGMGGNTIYF,TGTGCCAGCAGCCGGCGCCCGGGACAGGGGATGGGGGGAAACACCATATATTTT
TRBV7-9,.,TRBJ2-2,.,CASSVIGELFF,TGTGCCAGCAGCGTTATCGGGGAGCTGTTTTTT
TRBV6-5,.,TRBJ1-1,.,CASSYSSSGGTEAFF,TGTGCCAGCAGTTACTCGAGCTCCGGAGGCACTGAAGCTTTCTTT
TRBV9,.,TRBJ1-5,.,CASNLDGGVNQPQHF,TGTGCCAGCAACCTTGACGGGGGAGTCAATCAGCCCCAGCATTTT
TRBV5-1,.,TRBJ1-1,TRBD1,CASSFNTGQGTEAFF,TGCGCCAGCAGCTTTAATACGGGACAGGGGACTGAAGCTTTCTTT
TRBV29-1,.,TRBJ2-3,.,CSVEAGGQPYTDTQYF,TGCAGCGTTGAAGCCGGGGGACAGCCCTACACAGATACGCAGTATTTT
TRBV4-3,.,TRBJ2-7,TRBD1,CASSLGHQGQGGHEQYF,TGCGCCAGCAGCCTAGGACATCAGGGACAGGGAGGACACGAGCAGTACTTC
TRBV28,.,TRBJ1-6,.,CASSSQGRGYNSPLHF,TGTGCCAGCAGTTCCCAGGGAAGGGGCTATAATTCACCCCTCCACTTT
TRBV9,.,TRBJ2-3,TRBD2,CASSVDRSGGPDTQYF,TGTGCCAGCAGCGTAGATCGAAGCGGGGGCCCAGATACGCAGTATTTT
TRBV9,.,TRBJ2-7,.,CASSVTSGDEQYF,TGTGCCAGCAGCGTTACGTCGGGGGACGAGCAGTACTTC
TRBV6-4,.,TRBJ2-3,.,CASSDSAGGPPDTQYF,TGTGCCAGCAGTGACTCAGCCGGAGGCCCCCCAGATACGCAGTATTTT
TRBV7-8,few,TRBJ2-7,TRBD1,CASSPSGTGDYEQYF,TGTGCCAGCAGCCCGTCCGGGACAGGGGACTACGAGCAGTACTTC
TRBV5-1,.,TRBJ2-1,TRBD2,CASSSTSGRAWEQFF,TGCGCCAGCAGTTCGACTAGCGGGAGGGCCTGGGAGCAGTTCTTC
TRBV9,.,TRBJ1-6,.,CASSVGREPPLHF,TGTGCCAGCAGCGTAGGAAGAGAACCACCCCTCCACTTT
TRBV2,.,TRBJ1-2,.,CASSEASLYGYTF,TGTGCCAGCAGTGAAGCATCTCTTTATGGCTACACCTTC
TRBV18,.,TRBJ2-3,.,CASSRTRDTDTQYF,TGTGCCAGCTCACGTACTAGAGACACAGATACGCAGTATTTT
TRBV5-1,.,TRBJ1-6,TRBD1,CASSPATGTVYNSPLHF,TGCGCCAGCAGCCCAGCCACCGGGACAGTCTATAATTCACCCCTCCACTTT
TRBV6-6,.,TRBJ2-1,.,CASERGSNEQFF,TGTGCCAGCGAACGGGGAAGCAATGAGCAGTTCTTC
TRBV21-1,.,TRBJ1-1,.,CASREDRSHTEAFF,TGTGCCAGCAGAGAGGACAGAAGCCACACTGAAGCTTTCTTT
TRBV6-6,.,TRBJ2-7,.,CASSPRGTSYEQYF,TGTGCCAGCAGCCCCCGGGGGACCTCCTACGAGCAGTACTTC
TRBV13,once,TRBJ1-6,TRBD1,CASSSRQGWDYNSPLHF,TGTGCCAGCAGCTCAAGACAGGGGTGGGACTATAATTCACCCCTCCACTTT
TRBV7-3,.,TRBJ2-2,TRBD2,CASSTSGAGELFF,TGTGCCAGCAGCACTAGCGGGGCCGGGGAGCTGTTTTTT
TRBV4-2,.,TRBJ2-1,.,CASSQAGSGYNEQFF,TGTGCCAGCAGCCAGGCCGGGAGCGGGTACAATGAGCAGTTCTTC
TRBV7-8,.,TRBJ2-3,.,CASHRRVGGASTDTQYF,TGTGCCAGCCACCGTCGAGTTGGGGGGGCAAGCACAGATACGCAGTATTTT
TRBV27,.,TRBJ1-1,TRBD1,CASSLRTGGVGNTEAFF,TGTGCCAGCAGTCTTCGGACAGGGGGCGTAGGGAACACTGAAGCTTTCTTT
TRBV2,.,TRBJ2-4,.,CASQQGVLAGNIQYF,TGTGCCAGCCAACAGGGGGTACTAGCGGGAAACATTCAGTACTTC
TRBV28,.,TRBJ2-5,TRBD1,CASSSLLGQGGETQYF,TGTGCCAGCAGTTCCCTTTTGGGACAGGGGGGGGAGACCCAGTACTTC